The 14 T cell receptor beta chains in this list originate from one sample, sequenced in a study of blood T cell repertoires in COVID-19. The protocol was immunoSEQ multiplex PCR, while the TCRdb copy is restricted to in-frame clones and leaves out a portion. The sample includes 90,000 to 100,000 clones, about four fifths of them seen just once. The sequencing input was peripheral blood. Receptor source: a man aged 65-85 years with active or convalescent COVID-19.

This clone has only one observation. CDR3 coding DNA: TGTGCCAGTTCCCGACACTGGCAGGTCGGTGTGAACACTGAAGCTTTCTTT. The encoded protein is CASSRHWQVGVNTEAFF. The chain joins TRBV19 to TRBJ1-1; no reliable D call. This CDR3 has 17 amino acids. Trimming took off 8 bases at V and 0 bases at J, with 22 bases between the two ends. Germline V CDR1 and CDR2: LNHDA, SQIVND (reference sequence).

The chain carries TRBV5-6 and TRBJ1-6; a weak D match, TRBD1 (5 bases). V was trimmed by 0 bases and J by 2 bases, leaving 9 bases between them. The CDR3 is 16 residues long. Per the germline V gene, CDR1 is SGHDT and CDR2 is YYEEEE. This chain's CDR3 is CASSLEGQTYNSPLHF. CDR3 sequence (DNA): TGTGCCAGCAGCTTGGAGGGGCAGACCTATAATTCACCCCTCCACTTT.

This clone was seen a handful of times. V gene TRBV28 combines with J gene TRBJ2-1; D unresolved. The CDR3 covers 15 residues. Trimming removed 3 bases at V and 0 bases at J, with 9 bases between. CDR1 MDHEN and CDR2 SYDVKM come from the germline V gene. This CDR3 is CASSFPVSSYNEQFF. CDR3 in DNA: TGTGCCAGCAGTTTTCCCGTTAGCTCCTACAATGAGCAGTTCTTC. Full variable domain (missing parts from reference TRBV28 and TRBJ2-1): DVKVTQSSRYLVKRTGEKVFLECVQDMDHENMFWYRQDPGLGLRLIYFSYDVKMKEKGDIPEGYSVSREKKERFSLILESASTNQTSMYLCASSFPVSSYNEQFFGPGTRLTVL.

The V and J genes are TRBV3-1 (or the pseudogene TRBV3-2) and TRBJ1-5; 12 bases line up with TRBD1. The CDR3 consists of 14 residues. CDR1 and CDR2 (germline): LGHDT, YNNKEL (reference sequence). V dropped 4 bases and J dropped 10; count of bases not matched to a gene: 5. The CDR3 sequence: CASSRGTGGEPQHF. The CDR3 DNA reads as TGTGCCAGCAGCCGCGGGACAGGGGGCGAACCCCAGCATTTT.

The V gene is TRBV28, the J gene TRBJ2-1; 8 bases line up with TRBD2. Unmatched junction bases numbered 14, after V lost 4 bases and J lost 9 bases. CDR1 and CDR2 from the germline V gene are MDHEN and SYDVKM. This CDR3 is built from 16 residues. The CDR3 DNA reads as TGTGCCAGCAGTTCCCTCGAGGGACTAGGACTTCGTGAGCAGTTCTTC. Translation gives CASSSLEGLGLREQFF. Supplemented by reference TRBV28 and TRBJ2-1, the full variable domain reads DVKVTQSSRYLVKRTGEKVFLECVQDMDHENMFWYRQDPGLGLRLIYFSYDVKMKEKGDIPEGYSVSREKKERFSLILESASTNQTSMYLCASSSLEGLGLREQFFGPGTRLTVL.

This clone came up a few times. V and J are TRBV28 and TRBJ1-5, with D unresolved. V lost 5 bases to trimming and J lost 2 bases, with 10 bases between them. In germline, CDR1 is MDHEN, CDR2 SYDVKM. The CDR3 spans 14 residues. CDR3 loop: CASSTHGGNQPQHF. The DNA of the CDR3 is TGTGCCAGCAGTACCCATGGAGGCAATCAGCCCCAGCATTTT.

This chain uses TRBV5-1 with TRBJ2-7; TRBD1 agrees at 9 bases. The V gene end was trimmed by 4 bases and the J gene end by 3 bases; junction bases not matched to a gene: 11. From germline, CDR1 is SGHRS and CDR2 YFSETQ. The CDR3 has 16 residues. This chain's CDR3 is CASSISWTGAGYEQYF. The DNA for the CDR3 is TGCGCCAGCAGCATCAGCTGGACAGGGGCGGGCTACGAGCAGTACTTC. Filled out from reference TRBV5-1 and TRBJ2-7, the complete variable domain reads KAGVTQTPRYLIKTRGQQVTLSCSPISGHRSVSWYQQTPGQGLQFLFEYFSETQRNKGNFPGRFSGRQFSNSRSEMNVSTLELGDSALYLCASSISWTGAGYEQYFGPGTRLTVT.

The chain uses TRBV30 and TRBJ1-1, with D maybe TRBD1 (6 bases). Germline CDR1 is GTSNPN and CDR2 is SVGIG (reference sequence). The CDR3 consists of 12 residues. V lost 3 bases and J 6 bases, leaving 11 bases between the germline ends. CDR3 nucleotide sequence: TGTGCCTGGAGCAGACAGGCGGCTGAAGCTTTCTTT. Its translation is CAWSRQAAEAFF.

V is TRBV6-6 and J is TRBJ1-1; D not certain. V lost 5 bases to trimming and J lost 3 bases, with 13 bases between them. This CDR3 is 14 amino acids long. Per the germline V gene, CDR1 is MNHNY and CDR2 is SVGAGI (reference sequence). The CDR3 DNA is TGTGCCAGCAGTCCCCAGAGGAAGGACACTGAAGCTTTCTTT. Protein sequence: CASSPQRKDTEAFF.

CDR3 coding DNA: TGTGCCACCAGTGACCCCAGGGGGCAAGGCCAGCCCCAGCATTTT. It encodes CATSDPRGQGQPQHF. The V gene is TRBV24-1, the J gene TRBJ1-5, with 8 nucleotides matching TRBD1. The CDR3 is made up of 15 amino acids. The J segment lost 7 bases and the V segment lost 4 bases, leaving 8 bases of the junction unmatched. From germline, CDR1 is KGHDR and CDR2 SFDVKD.

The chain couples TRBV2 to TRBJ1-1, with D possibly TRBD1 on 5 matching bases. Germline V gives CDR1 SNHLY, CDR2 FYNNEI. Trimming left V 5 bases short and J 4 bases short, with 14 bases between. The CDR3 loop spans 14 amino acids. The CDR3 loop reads CASSMQGLGTEAFF. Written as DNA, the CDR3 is TGTGCCAGCAGTATGCAGGGTCTGGGCACTGAAGCTTTCTTT.

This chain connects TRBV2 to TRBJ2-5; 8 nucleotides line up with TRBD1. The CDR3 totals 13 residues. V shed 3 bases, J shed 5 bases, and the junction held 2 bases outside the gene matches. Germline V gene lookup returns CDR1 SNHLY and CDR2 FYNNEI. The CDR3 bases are TGTGCCAGCAGTGAGGACAGGGTGGAGACCCAGTACTTC. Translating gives CASSEDRVETQYF.

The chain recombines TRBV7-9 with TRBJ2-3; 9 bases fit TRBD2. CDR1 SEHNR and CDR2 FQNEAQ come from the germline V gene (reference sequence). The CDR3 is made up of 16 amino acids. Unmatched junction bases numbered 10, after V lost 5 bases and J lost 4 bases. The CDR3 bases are TGTGCCAGCAGCCTTCCGGGACTAGCTATTTCAGATACGCAGTATTTT. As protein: CASSLPGLAISDTQYF.

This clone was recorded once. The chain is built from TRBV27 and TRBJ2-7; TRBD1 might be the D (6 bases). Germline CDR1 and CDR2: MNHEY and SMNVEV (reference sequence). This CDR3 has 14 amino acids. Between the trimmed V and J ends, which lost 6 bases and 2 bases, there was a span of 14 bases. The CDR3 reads CASSKVGAAYEQYF. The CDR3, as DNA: TGTGCCAGCAGCAAAGTGGGGGCCGCCTACGAGCAGTACTTC.